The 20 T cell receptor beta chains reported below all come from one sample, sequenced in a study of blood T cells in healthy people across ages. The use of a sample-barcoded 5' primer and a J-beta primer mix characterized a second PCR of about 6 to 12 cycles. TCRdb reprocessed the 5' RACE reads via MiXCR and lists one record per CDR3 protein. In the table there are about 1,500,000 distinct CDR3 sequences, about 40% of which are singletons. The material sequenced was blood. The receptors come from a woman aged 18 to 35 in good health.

CDR3 protein: CASSLSTSYNEQFF. The CDR3 coding sequence is TGTGCCAGCAGTTTAAGCACCTCCTACAATGAGCAGTTCTTC. This sequence joins TRBV12-3 or TRBV12-4 and TRBJ2-1; D uncertain. This CDR3 has 14 amino acids. Trimming shortened V by 2 bases and J by 0 bases, and 5 bases separated the two germline ends.

The chain's CDR3 is CASTRTGRGAGFNQPQHF. CDR3 in DNA: TGTGCCAGCACCCGGACGGGACGGGGGGCGGGTTTCAATCAGCCCCAGCATTTT. The genes are TRBV7-2 and TRBJ1-5, with a possible D match to TRBD1 (6 bases). The ends were cut back, 7 bases at V and 3 bases at J, with 25 bases in the middle. This CDR3 has 18 residues. Germline CDR1 reads SGHTA; CDR2 reads FQGNSA.

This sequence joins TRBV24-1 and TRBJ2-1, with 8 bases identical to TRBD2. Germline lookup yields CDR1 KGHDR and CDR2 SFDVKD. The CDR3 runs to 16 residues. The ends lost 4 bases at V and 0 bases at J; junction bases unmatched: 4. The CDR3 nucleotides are TGTGCCACCAGTGACACTAGCGGTAACTCCTACAATGAGCAGTTCTTC. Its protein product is CATSDTSGNSYNEQFF.

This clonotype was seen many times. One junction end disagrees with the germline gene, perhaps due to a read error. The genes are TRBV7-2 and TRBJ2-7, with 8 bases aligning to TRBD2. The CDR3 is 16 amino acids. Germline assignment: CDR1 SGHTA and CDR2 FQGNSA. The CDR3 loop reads CASSLARAGESYKQYF. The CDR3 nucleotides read TGTGCCAGCAGCTTAGCCAGAGCGGGAGAGAGCTACAAGCAGTACTTC.

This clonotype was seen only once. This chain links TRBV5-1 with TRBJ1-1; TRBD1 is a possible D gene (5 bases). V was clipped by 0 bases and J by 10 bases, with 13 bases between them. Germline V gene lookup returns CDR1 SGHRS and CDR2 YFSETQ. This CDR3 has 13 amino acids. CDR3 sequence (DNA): TGCGCCAGCAGCTTGGGACAGCTTCGCCTAGCTTTCTTT. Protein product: CASSLGQLRLAFF.

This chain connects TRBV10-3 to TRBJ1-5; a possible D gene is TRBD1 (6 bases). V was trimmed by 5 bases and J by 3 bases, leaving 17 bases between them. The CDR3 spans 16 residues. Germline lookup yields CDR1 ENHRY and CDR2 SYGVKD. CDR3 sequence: CAISSAQTGPNQPQHF. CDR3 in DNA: TGTGCCATCAGTTCCGCCCAAACAGGGCCCAATCAGCCCCAGCATTTT.

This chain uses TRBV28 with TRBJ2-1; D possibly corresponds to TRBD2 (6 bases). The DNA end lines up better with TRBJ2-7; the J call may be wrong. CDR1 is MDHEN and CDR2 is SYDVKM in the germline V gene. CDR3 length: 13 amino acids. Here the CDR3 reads CASSRRDFHEQYF. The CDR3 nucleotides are TGTGCCAGCAGTCGCCGGGACTTCCACGAGCAGTACTTC.

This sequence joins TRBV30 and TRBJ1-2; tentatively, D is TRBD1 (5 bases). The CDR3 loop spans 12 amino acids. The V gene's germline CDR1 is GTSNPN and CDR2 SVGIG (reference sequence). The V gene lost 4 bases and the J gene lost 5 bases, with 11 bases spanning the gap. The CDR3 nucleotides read TGTGCCTGGACTAAAGGGGATTATGGCTACACCTTC. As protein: CAWTKGDYGYTF.

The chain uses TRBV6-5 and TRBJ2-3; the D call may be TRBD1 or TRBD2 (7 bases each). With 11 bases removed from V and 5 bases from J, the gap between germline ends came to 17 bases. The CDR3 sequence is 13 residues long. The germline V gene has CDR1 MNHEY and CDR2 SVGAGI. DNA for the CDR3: TGTGCCGCAGCCAGGGGGGGCAGAGATACGCAGTATTTT. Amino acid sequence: CAAARGGRDTQYF.

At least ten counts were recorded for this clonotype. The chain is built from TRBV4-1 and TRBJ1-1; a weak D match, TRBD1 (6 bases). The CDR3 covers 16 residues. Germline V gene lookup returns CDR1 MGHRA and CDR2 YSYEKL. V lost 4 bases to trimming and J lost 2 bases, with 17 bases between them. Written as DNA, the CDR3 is TGCGCCAGCAGCCGAGGGGGATCAGGGATTAACACTGAAGCTTTCTTT. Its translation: CASSRGGSGINTEAFF.

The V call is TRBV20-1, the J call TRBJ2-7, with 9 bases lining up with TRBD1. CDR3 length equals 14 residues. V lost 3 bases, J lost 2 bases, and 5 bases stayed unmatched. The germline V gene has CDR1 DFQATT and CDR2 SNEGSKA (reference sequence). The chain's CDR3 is CSASIGQGTYEQYF. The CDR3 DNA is TGCAGTGCTAGTATCGGACAGGGGACCTACGAGCAGTACTTC.

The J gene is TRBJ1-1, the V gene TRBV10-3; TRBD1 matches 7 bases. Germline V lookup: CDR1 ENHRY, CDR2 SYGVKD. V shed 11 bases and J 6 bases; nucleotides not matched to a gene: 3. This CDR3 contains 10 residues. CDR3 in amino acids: CASQGPEAFF. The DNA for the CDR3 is TGTGCCTCACAGGGGCCTGAAGCTTTCTTT.

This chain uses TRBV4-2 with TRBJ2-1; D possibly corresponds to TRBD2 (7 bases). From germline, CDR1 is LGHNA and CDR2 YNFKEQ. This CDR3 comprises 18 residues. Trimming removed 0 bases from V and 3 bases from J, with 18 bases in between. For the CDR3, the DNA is TGTGCCAGCAGCCAAGAAGGTGGGCGGGGGCCTGTCTACAATGAGCAGTTCTTC. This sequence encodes CASSQEGGRGPVYNEQFF.

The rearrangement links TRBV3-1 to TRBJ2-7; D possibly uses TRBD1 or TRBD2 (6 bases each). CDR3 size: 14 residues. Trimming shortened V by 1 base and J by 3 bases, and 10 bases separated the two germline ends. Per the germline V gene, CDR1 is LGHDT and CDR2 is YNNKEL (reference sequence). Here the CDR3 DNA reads TGTGCCAGCAGCCAAGCGGGGGCCAACTACGAGCAGTACTTC. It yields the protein CASSQAGANYEQYF.

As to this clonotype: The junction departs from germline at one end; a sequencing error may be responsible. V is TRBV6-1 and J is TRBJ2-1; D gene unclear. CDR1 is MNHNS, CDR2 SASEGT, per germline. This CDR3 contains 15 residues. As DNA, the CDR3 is TGTGCCGGCAGTGAACGGCAGGCCTCCTACAATGAGCAGTTCTTC. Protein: CAGSERQASYNEQFF.

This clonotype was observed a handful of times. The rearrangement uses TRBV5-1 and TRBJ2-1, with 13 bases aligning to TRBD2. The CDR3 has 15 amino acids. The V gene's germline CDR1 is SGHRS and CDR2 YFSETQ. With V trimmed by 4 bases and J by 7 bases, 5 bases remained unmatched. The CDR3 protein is CASSRTGLAGNEQFF. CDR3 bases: TGCGCCAGCAGCCGGACGGGACTAGCGGGGAATGAGCAGTTCTTC.

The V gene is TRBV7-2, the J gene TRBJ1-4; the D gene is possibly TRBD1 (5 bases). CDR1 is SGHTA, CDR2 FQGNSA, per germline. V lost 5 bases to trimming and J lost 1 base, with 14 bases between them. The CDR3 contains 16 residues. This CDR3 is CASSLLGGGTNEKLFF. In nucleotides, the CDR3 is TGTGCCAGCAGCCTCCTTGGGGGAGGAACTAATGAAAAACTGTTTTTT.

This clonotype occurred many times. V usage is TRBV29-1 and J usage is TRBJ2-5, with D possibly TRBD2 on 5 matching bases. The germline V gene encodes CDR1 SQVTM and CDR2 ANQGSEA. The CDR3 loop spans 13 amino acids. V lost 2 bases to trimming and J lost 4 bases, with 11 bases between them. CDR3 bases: TGCAGCGTTGAACCGGGAAACCTAGAGACCCAGTACTTC. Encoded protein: CSVEPGNLETQYF.

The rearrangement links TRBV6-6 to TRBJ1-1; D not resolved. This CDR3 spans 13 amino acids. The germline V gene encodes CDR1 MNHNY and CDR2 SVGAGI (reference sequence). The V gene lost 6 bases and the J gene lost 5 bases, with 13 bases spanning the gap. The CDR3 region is CASSLTLKTEAFF. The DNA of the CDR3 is TGTGCCAGCAGCCTAACCCTAAAGACTGAAGCTTTCTTT.

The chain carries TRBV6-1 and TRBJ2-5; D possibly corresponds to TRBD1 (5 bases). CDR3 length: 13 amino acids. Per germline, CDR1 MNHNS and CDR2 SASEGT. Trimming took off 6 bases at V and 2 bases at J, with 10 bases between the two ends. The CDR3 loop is CASRMTAQETQYF. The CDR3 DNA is TGTGCCAGCAGAATGACAGCTCAAGAGACCCAGTACTTC.